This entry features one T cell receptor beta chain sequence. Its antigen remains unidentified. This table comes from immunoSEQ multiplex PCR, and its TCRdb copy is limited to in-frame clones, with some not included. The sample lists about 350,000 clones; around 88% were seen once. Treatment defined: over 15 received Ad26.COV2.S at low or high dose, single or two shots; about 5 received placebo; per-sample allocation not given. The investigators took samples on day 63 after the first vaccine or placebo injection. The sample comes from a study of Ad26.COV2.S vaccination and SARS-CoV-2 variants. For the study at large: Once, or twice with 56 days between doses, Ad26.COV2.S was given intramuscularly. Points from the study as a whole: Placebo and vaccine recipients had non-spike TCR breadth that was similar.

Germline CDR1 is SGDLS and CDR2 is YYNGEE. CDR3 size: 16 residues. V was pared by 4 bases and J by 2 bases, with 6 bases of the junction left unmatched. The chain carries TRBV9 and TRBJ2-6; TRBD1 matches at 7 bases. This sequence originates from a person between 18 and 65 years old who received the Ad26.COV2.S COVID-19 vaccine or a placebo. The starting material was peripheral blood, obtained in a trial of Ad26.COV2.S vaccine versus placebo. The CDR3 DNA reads TGTGCCAGCAGCCCTACAGGGGCGGCTGGGGCCAACGTCCTGACTTTC. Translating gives CASSPTGAAGANVLTF.